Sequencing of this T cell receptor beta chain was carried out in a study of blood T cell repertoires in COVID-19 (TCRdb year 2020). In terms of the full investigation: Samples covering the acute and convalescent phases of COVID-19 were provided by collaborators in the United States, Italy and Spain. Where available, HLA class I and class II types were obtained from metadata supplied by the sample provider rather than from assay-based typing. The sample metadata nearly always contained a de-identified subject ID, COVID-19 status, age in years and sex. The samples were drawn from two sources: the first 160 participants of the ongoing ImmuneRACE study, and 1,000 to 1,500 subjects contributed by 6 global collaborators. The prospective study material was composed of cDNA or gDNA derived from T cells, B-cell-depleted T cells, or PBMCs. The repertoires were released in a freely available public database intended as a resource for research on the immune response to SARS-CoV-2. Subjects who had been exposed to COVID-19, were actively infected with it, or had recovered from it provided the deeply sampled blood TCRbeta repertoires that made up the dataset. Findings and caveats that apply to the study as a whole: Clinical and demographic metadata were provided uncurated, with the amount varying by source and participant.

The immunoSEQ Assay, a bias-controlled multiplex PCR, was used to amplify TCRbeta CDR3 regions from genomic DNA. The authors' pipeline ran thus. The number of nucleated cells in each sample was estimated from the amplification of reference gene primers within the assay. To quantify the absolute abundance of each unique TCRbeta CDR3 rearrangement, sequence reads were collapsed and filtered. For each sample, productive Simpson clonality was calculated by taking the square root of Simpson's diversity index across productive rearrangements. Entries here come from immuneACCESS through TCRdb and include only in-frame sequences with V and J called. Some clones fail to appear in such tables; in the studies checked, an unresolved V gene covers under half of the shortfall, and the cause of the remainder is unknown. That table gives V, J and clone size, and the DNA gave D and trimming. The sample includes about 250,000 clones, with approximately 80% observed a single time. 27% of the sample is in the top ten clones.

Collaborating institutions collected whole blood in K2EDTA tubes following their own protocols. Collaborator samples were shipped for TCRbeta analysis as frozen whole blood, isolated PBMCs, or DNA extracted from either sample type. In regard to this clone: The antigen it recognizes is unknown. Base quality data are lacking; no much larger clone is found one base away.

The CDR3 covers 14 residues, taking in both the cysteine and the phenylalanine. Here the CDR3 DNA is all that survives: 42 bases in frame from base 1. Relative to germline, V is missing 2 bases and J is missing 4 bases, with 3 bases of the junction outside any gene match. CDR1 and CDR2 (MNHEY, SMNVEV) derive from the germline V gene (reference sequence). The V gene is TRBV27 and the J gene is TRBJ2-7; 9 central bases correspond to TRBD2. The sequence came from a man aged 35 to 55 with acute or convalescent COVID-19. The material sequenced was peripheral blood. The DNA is TGTGCCAGCAGTTTAGGCGGGAGGGGATACGAGCAGTACTTC. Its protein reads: CASSLGGRGYEQYF.